This T cell receptor beta chain was obtained from a study of CD8 T cells in ankylosing spondylitis (dated by TCRdb to the late 2010s). In the study overall: T cell receptor beta repertoires were profiled in healthy donors and ankylosing spondylitis patients so that disease-linked TCR variants could be found. Peripheral blood was sampled, and synovial fluid was additionally collected from ankylosing spondylitis patients. In total, the full study cohort was made up of some 110 healthy donors and 25 to 30 ankylosing spondylitis patients. Overall study results and their limits: The disease-linked clones were reported to be significantly enriched in matched synovial fluid samples from ankylosing spondylitis patients. In peripheral blood, the disease-linked clones were found at relatively low frequencies and had a CD8+ phenotype. A TCR beta motif of about 8 highly homologous amino acid variants appeared characteristic of blood from ankylosing spondylitis patients. Some of the motif variants had been reported before in the synovial fluid and blood of reactive arthritis patients, a finding that suggests common disease-initiation mechanisms.

V is shortened by 5 bases, J by 4 bases, and the region joining them spans 18 bases. The CDR3, from cysteine to phenylalanine, totals 16 residues. Here the CDR3 DNA is all that survives: 48 bases in frame from base 1. Taken from the germline V gene, the CDR1 and CDR2 loops are MNHNS and SASEGT. Comment on this clonotype: Its antigen is not yet known. Base qualities were left out, and no much larger clone turns up one base away.

Sequenced using an Illumina HiSeq 2500. TCR beta libraries were prepared by quantitative 5'-RACE with molecular barcodes. As for the original processing: Disease-linked TCR variants were identified with a new computational method built on a probabilistic model of VDJ rearrangement. Starting from the raw public reads, TCRdb applied fastp trimming at Q25, assembled clones with MiXCR and retained in-frame beta chains. Each CDR3 protein gets just one entry, which takes the most common genes and DNA from the rows behind it. TCRdb, not the authors, supplied the V and J calls. The sample table shows about 500,000 distinct CDR3 sequences, and about 13% are seen once. The top ten clonotypes cover nearly 7% of the sample.

Rearrangement joined TRBV6-1 to TRBJ2-1; TRBD2 is a possible D gene, resting on 6 matching bases. The sequence derives from a male donor with ankylosing spondylitis. Sequenced: blood, either unsorted or a sorted T cell fraction (not recorded which). The CDR3 region reads CASSTPHWRGYNEQFF. In nucleotide form, the sequence is TGTGCCAGCAGTACGCCCCATTGGCGGGGATACAATGAGCAGTTCTTC.